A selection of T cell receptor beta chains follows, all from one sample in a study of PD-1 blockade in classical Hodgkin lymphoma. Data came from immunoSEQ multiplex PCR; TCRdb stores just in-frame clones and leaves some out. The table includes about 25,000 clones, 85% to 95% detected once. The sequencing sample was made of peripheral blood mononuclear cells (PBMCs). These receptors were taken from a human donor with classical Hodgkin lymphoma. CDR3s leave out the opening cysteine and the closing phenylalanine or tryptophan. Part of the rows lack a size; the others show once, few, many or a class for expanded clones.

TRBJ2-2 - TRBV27 ASKTSGGAPGELF
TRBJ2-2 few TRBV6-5 ASSYSGVGNTGELF
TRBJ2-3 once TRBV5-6 ASSLAGGASSDTQY
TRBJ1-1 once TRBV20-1 SQGSGTEAF
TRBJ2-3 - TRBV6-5 ASSYSDTQY
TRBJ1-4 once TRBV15 ATSITRQVINEKLF
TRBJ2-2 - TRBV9 ASSLGLSNTGELF
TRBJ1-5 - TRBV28 ASSLKGLIDGQPQH
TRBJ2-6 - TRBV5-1 ASSPAFPGANVLT
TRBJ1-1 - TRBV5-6 ASSPVGPGDTEAF
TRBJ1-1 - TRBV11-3 ASSLRQGRTEAF
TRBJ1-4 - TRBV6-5 ASSFDPTNEKLF
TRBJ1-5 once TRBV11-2 ASSLGWGNQPQH
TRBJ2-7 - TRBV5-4 ASRGKGDKDEQY
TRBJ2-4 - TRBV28 ASSLGGSAKNIQY
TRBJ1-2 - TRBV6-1 VEGQGSGYT
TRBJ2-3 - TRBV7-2 ASSRTGQYTQY
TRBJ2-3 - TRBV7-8 ASSPILNTQY
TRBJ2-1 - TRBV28 ASSPRGRQEGEQF
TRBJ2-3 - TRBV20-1 SGGADTQY
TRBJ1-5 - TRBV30 AWNPGAGGQPQH
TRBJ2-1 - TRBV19 ASSIGQNSYNEQF
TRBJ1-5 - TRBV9 ASSEGPWGNQPQH
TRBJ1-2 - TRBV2 ASSLTQGSGYT
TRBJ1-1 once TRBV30 ACKGDRPEAF
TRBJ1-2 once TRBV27 ASSLSIAGANYGYT
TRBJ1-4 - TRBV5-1 ASSLGSHLNEKLF
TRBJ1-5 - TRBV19 ASSIYIAYSNQPQH
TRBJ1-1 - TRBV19 ASSISTRRTEAF
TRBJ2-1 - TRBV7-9 ASSTSGRAIEQF
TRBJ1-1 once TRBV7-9 ASSLPGQNTEAF
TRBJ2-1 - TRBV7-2 ASSRPGLVYNEQF
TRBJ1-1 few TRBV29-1 SVDGVRTEAF
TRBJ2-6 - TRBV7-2 ASSRGVSGANVLT
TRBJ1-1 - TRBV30 AWSASLNTEAF
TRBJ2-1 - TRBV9 ASSGLAGEWDEQF
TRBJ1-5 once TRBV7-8 ASSLGGRDQPQH
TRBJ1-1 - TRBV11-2 ASSQSTHEAF
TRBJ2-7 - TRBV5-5 ASSSPELLYEQY
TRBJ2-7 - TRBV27 ASSFGVSYEQY
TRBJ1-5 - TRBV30 AWDKGFDSNQPQH
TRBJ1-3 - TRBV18 ASSPFQQDSGNTIY
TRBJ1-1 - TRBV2 ASRTPQGGGLNTEAF
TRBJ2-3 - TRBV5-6 ASSPNFPGPTDTQY
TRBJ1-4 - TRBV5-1 ASSLAGDRRNEKLF
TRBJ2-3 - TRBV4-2 ASSQERYHGDTQY
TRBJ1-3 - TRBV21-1 ASSKVRSAGVRNTIY
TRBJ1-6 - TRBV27 ASSFGGGNSPLH
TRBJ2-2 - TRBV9 ASSAGLAGVYGELF
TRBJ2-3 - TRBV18 ASSPVGDTQY
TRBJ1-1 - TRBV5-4 ASSPGQGFMNTEAF
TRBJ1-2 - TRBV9 ASSPHLDRNYGYT